A selection of T cell receptor beta chains follows, all from one sample in a study of T cell responses to AZD1222 COVID-19 vaccine. Clones were read by immunoSEQ multiplex PCR, and TCRdb kept only the in-frame ones, dropping some. The repertoire holds some 150,000 clones, roughly 88% seen once, with more than 12% in the top ten. Source: peripheral blood, taken on day 0 of AZD1222 vaccination. The receptors come from an adult in good health. CDR3s include the opening cysteine and the closing phenylalanine or tryptophan. A D gene is named only where the DNA matches it firmly. Where a row states a size, it is once, few, many or the class of an expanded clone; other rows omit it.

>TRBV7-2|-|TRBD1|TRBJ2-7
TGTGCCAGCAGGTACCCGGGACAGGGGGGCTACGAGCAGTACTTC
CASRYPGQGGYEQYF
>TRBV18|-|-|TRBJ1-2
TGTGCCAGCTCACCCTATTACGATATAGCCGGGACTGATGGCTACACCTTC
CASSPYYDIAGTDGYTF
>TRBV5-1|-|-|TRBJ2-7
TGCGCCAGCAGCGGAAATTCCGGGATCCCCTACGAGCAGTACTTC
CASSGNSGIPYEQYF
>TRBV25-1|-|-|TRBJ1-2
TGTGCCAGCAGTGATGAGGGGACGCTTAATGGCTACACCTTC
CASSDEGTLNGYTF
>TRBV10-3|-|-|TRBJ1-3
TGTGCCATCAGTGAGCGATTTGATTCCGGAAACACCATATATTTT
CAISERFDSGNTIYF
>TRBV7-9|-|TRBD2|TRBJ2-1
TGTGCCAGCAGCTTAGGTGCTAGCGGGGGGCTATACAATGAGCAGTTCTTC
CASSLGASGGLYNEQFF
>TRBV2|-|TRBD2|TRBJ2-7
TGTGCCAGCACCACATATAGCGGGGGGCCCGTACTCTTC
CASTTYSGGPVLF
>TRBV15|-|TRBD1|TRBJ2-2
TGTGCCACCAGCGGGGACAGGGGAGGTGACACCGGGGAGCTGTTTTTT
CATSGDRGGDTGELFF
>TRBV5-1|-|TRBD2|TRBJ2-3
TGCGCCAGCAGCTTGATACGGGGGGACACAGATACGCAGTATTTT
CASSLIRGDTDTQYF
>TRBV19|-|TRBD1|TRBJ2-7
TGTGCCAGTAGTATTGCCGGGACAGGTTCCTACGAGCAGTACTTC
CASSIAGTGSYEQYF
>TRBV7-6|-|TRBD1|TRBJ1-6
TGTGCCAGCAGCTTAGTCGGACAGGGGGTGGTATGGTCACCCCTCCACTTT
CASSLVGQGVVWSPLHF
>TRBV4-2|-|-|TRBJ1-3
TGTGCCAGCAGCCAGGGTGAGCAAAGCGGAAACACCATATATTTT
CASSQGEQSGNTIYF
>TRBV7-6|-|-|TRBJ1-6
TGTGCCAGCAGCTCGAAGCCCAGCTCCTATAATTCACCCCTCCACTTT
CASSSKPSSYNSPLHF
>TRBV7-2|-|TRBD1|TRBJ1-1
TGTGCCAGCAGCTTAAACGGACAGGGCGAAGCTTTCTTT
CASSLNGQGEAFF
>TRBV5-1|-|-|TRBJ1-1
TGCGCCAGCCGTCTCTGGGGGGACACTGAAGCTTTCTTT
CASRLWGDTEAFF
>TRBV7-2|-|TRBD2|TRBJ2-2
TGTGCCAGCAGCTTAGGACTAGCGGGGAACACCGGGGAGCTGTTTTTT
CASSLGLAGNTGELFF
>TRBV19|-|-|TRBJ1-5
TGTGCCAGTACCAGGGTGCTCGACAGTTGGTATCAGCCCCAGCATTTT
CASTRVLDSWYQPQHF
>TRBV3-1/TRBV3-2|-|-|TRBJ1-1
TGTGCCAGCAGTTCCACAGGTAGGAGGATTGAAGCTTTCTTT
CASSSTGRRIEAFF
>TRBV5-6|-|-|TRBJ2-3
TGTGCCAGCAGCTTCCTACCAGGGTCTGGCACAGATACGCAGTATTTT
CASSFLPGSGTDTQYF
>TRBV28|once|TRBD2|TRBJ2-1
TGTGCCAGCAGTTTATTAGCGGGGGGGCTTCTTGAGCAGTTCTTC
CASSLLAGGLLEQFF
>TRBV6-2/TRBV6-3|once|-|TRBJ1-5
TGTGCCAGCAGTTACTCGGGACCACGGAGGCCCCAGCATTTT
CASSYSGPRRPQHF
>TRBV12-3/TRBV12-4|-|-|TRBJ1-2
TGTGCCAGCAGAGGGGGTAACTATGGCTACACCTTC
CASRGGNYGYTF
>TRBV28|once|-|TRBJ1-1
TGTGCCAGCAGTTTTCGTCCGGGACAAGAAAACACTGAAGCTTTCTTT
CASSFRPGQENTEAFF
>TRBV29-1|-|-|TRBJ1-1
TGCAGCGTTGTTTGGGGGAACACTGAAGCTTTCTTT
CSVVWGNTEAFF
>TRBV7-2|-|-|TRBJ1-5
TGTGCCAGCAGCTTAAGCAACGTGGGCAATCAGCCCCAGCATTTT
CASSLSNVGNQPQHF
>TRBV6-5|-|-|TRBJ1-1
TGTGCCAGCAGTTTGGGCCAGCTTGAAGCTTTCTTT
CASSLGQLEAFF